These 11 T cell receptor beta chains were sequenced from one sample in a study of T cell responses to AZD1222 COVID-19 vaccine. The assay was immunoSEQ multiplex PCR, and TCRdb's table has in-frame clones only and misses some. Among 150,000 or so clones listed, about 91% were seen once. Material: peripheral blood, obtained on day 0 of AZD1222 vaccination. These receptors all come from an adult in good health.

Of note for this clone: The same CDR3 arises from other DNA sequences in this sample as well. The rearrangement links TRBV6-5 to TRBJ1-1; 9 positions agree with TRBD1. Looked up from germline, CDR1 is MNHEY and CDR2 is SVGAGI. V shed 8 bases and J 3 bases; nucleotides not matched to a gene: 4. The CDR3 spans 13 residues. The CDR3 bases are TGTGCCAGCCGGGACAGGGCCTACACTGAAGCTTTCTTT. Protein: CASRDRAYTEAFF.

CDR3 nucleotides: TGTGCCATCAGTGAGCCACCGACTAGCGGGAGGGCAGGGACGCAGTATTTT. This translates into CAISEPPTSGRAGTQYF. The chain employs TRBV10-3 and TRBJ2-3; 14 bases map to TRBD2. V lost 2 bases, J lost 9 bases, and 10 bases stayed unmatched. Germline CDR1 ENHRY, CDR2 SYGVKD. The CDR3 is 17 residues long.

This clone has just a few counts. The CDR3 DNA sequence: TGTGCCTGGAGTAAAGGGACTAGGCAAACTACAGATACGCAGTATTTT. Encoded protein: CAWSKGTRQTTDTQYF. The J gene is TRBJ2-3, the V gene TRBV30; 8 nucleotides align to TRBD2. The J segment lost 3 bases and the V segment lost 2 bases, leaving 10 bases of the junction unmatched. The germline V gene encodes CDR1 GTSNPN and CDR2 SVGIG (reference sequence). The CDR3 sequence is 16 residues long. Using reference TRBV30 and TRBJ2-3 for the parts outside the CDR3, the full variable domain is SQTIHQWPATLVQPVGSPLSLECTVEGTSNPNLYWYRQAAGRGLQLLFYSVGIGQISSEVPQNLSASRPQDRQFILSSKKLLLSDSGFYLCAWSKGTRQTTDTQYFGPGTRLTVL.

This clone was seen once. The chain carries TRBV7-2 and TRBJ2-5; 12 bases are shared with TRBD2. The CDR3 is 20 amino acids. Germline CDR1 SGHTA, CDR2 FQGNSA. The V gene end was trimmed by 0 bases and the J gene end by 1 base; junction bases not matched to a gene: 12. The CDR3 coding sequence is TGTGCCAGCAGCTTAGCGGCGGGGACTAGCGGGCGGTTACTCCAAGAGACCCAGTACTTC. Translated, it gives CASSLAAGTSGRLLQETQYF.

The CDR3 bases are TGCGCCAGCAGCTCAGGGGGCGGGAATACTCATGAGCAGTTCTTC. It codes for CASSSGGGNTHEQFF. The chain uses TRBV5-1 and TRBJ2-1; 8 bases fit TRBD1. The CDR3 spans 15 residues. The germline CDR1 and CDR2 sequences are SGHRS and YFSETQ. V was clipped by 3 bases and J by 8 bases; unmatched bases: 10.

J is TRBJ1-2 and V is TRBV5-1; D is possibly TRBD1 (6 bases). The CDR3 sequence is 15 residues long. Germline V gene sequence: CDR1 SGHRS, CDR2 YFSETQ. V lost 7 bases and J 4 bases, leaving 20 bases between the germline ends. In DNA, the CDR3 is TGCGCCAGCCGAGAGAGGGGGGCTGAAGGCTATGGCTACACCTTC. Protein product: CASRERGAEGYGYTF.

This chain links TRBV7-9 with TRBJ1-5, with 8 bases aligning to TRBD1. The CDR3 length is 15 residues. Germline CDR1 reads SEHNR; CDR2 reads FQNEAQ (reference sequence). The J segment lost 5 bases and the V segment lost 4 bases, leaving 7 bases of the junction unmatched. CDR3 DNA: TGTGCCAGCAGCTCCGACAGGGGACCGGATCAGCCCCAGCATTTT. Translation gives CASSSDRGPDQPQHF.

The chain employs TRBV5-1 and TRBJ1-1, with D perhaps TRBD1 (6 bases). V shed 6 bases and J shed 2 bases, with 17 bases lying between them. In germline, CDR1 is SGHRS, CDR2 YFSETQ. The CDR3 sequence is 15 residues long. As DNA, the CDR3 is TGCGCCAGCACTCCGAGGGCAGGGGAAAACACTGAAGCTTTCTTT. Translating it yields CASTPRAGENTEAFF.

The chain couples TRBV11-2 to TRBJ1-1; D gene uncertain. The germline CDR1 and CDR2 sequences are SGHAT and FQNNGV. CDR3 length: 16 amino acids. V lost 5 bases, J lost 4 bases, and 20 bases lay in between. The chain's CDR3 is CASSRSSGVAGTEAFF. DNA of the CDR3: TGTGCCAGCAGCCGATCATCCGGGGTTGCGGGCACTGAAGCTTTCTTT.

The chain links TRBV11-3 to TRBJ2-5; no firm D call. This CDR3 contains 14 residues. The V gene's germline CDR1 is SGHNT and CDR2 YENEEA. Trimming cost V 1 base and J 2 bases, with 8 bases left between them. The CDR3 loop reads CASSLGYKQETQYF. The CDR3 nucleotides are TGTGCCAGCAGCTTAGGGTACAAACAAGAGACCCAGTACTTC.

V usage is TRBV7-9 and J usage is TRBJ1-3; a possible D gene is TRBD1 (5 bases). The germline V gene has CDR1 SEHNR and CDR2 FQNEAQ (reference sequence). V was clipped by 5 bases and J by 8 bases, with 22 bases between them. The CDR3 runs to 16 residues. Here the CDR3 DNA reads TGTGCCAGCAGCGATACACCACCCGCAGGGCGAGACACCATATATTTT. Translated: CASSDTPPAGRDTIYF.